These 28 T cell receptor beta chains share one sample of origin, sequenced in a study of T cells in Graves' hyperthyroidism and ophthalmopathy. Amplification of TCR beta CDR3 regions was performed using RNA transcripts as template. Carried out on the TCR CDR3, a first-round RT-PCR used the HTBI primer set. TCRdb reanalysed the multiplex PCR reads using MiXCR and keeps one entry per CDR3 protein. The data show hundreds of thousands of distinct CDR3 sequences, with under 25% seen just once and approximately 54% held by the top ten. Material for sequencing was blood. The source is a woman between 70 and 85 years old with Graves' ophthalmopathy.

This clonotype was counted only a few times. The rearrangement uses TRBV20-1 and TRBJ2-2, with TRBD1 matching over 7 bases. CDR1 and CDR2 from the germline V gene are DFQATT and SNEGSKA (reference sequence). J lost 0 bases, V lost 2 bases, and 3 bases had no gene match. The CDR3 runs 15 residues. Here the CDR3 DNA reads TGCAGTGCTAGAAAGGGGGCGCCGAACACCGGGGAGCTGTTTTTT. Translated, it gives CSARKGAPNTGELFF.

This clonotype has just a few counts. The V call is TRBV12-3 or TRBV12-4, the J call TRBJ2-2, with D perhaps TRBD2 (7 bases). V shed 2 bases and J shed 4 bases, with 17 bases lying between them. This CDR3 has 17 amino acids. As DNA, the CDR3 is TGTGCCAGCAGTTTATGGGGGCCGGCGGGAGCCACCGGGGAGCTGTTTTTT. This codes for CASSLWGPAGATGELFF.

V is TRBV29-1 and J is TRBJ2-7; 7 bases are a match to TRBD1. With 6 bases clipped from V and 0 bases from J, the junction kept 5 bases outside the gene matches. The CDR3 totals 13 residues. Germline CDR1 and CDR2: SQVTM and ANQGSEA. CDR3 in amino acids: CSVATGTSYEQYF. Here the CDR3 DNA reads TGCAGCGTCGCGACAGGGACCTCCTACGAGCAGTACTTC.

This clonotype was detected only a few times. V is TRBV30 and J is TRBJ2-2; D is possibly TRBD2 (5 bases). CDR3 length: 14 residues. Germline V gives CDR1 GTSNPN, CDR2 SVGIG (reference sequence). The V end was cut by 0 bases, the J end by 5 bases, with 10 bases between. The CDR3 sequence: CAWSVLRVTGELFF. As DNA, the CDR3 is TGTGCCTGGAGTGTATTGAGGGTGACCGGGGAGCTGTTTTTT.

This clonotype was seen only a few times. CDR3 amino acids: CASKSGQGNSPLHF. CDR3 in DNA: TGTGCCAGCAAATCCGGGCAGGGTAATTCACCCCTCCACTTT. The gene calls are TRBV27 and TRBJ1-6; tentatively, D is TRBD1 (5 bases). Between the trimmed V and J ends, which lost 7 bases and 6 bases, there was a span of 13 bases. The CDR3 is 14 residues long. Germline CDR1 and CDR2: MNHEY and SMNVEV (reference sequence).

This clonotype was counted between two and nine times. The V and J genes are TRBV2 and TRBJ2-7; tentative D call: TRBD2 (6 bases). The CDR3 runs 14 residues. V shed 7 bases and J shed 0 bases, with 13 bases lying between them. The germline CDR1 and CDR2 sequences are SNHLY and FYNNEI. The CDR3 coding sequence is TGTGCCAGCACCCGGGACTCCAGCTCCTACGAGCAGTACTTC. Translation: CASTRDSSSYEQYF.

This clonotype was seen many times. This sequence joins TRBV2 and TRBJ2-2; D is unresolved. Trimming left V 4 bases short and J 1 base short, with 4 bases between. Germline V gene sequence: CDR1 SNHLY, CDR2 FYNNEI. CDR3 size: 13 residues. The CDR3 here is CASSVENTGELFF. CDR3 coding DNA: TGTGCCAGCAGTGTGGAGAACACCGGGGAGCTGTTTTTT.

This clonotype showed up many times. The V call is TRBV7-9, the J call TRBJ2-1; 8 nucleotides agree with TRBD1. Germline-derived CDR1 and CDR2 are SEHNR and FQNEAQ (reference sequence). The V segment lost 5 bases and the J segment 4 bases; nucleotides outside the gene matches: 10. The length of the CDR3 is 16 residues. The CDR3 here is CASSPTEGQEYNEQFF. The CDR3 DNA sequence: TGTGCCAGCAGCCCTACAGAGGGACAGGAGTACAATGAGCAGTTCTTC.

This clonotype has more than one count but fewer than ten. This rearrangement joins TRBV9 to TRBJ2-1; tentative D call: TRBD1 (5 bases). The CDR3 has 13 residues. Trimming took off 0 bases at V and 7 bases at J, with 8 bases between the two ends. The germline V gene encodes CDR1 SGDLS and CDR2 YYNGEE. CDR3: CASSVDKGNEQFF. The DNA for the CDR3 is TGTGCCAGCAGCGTAGACAAGGGGAATGAGCAGTTCTTC.

The sample holds a few counts of this clonotype. This chain connects TRBV6-1 to TRBJ1-1; D gene ambiguous. With 8 bases removed from V and 0 bases from J, the gap between germline ends came to 13 bases. This CDR3 has 14 residues. Germline values: CDR1 MNHNS, CDR2 SASEGT. The CDR3 DNA follows: TGTGCCAGCCGGGCCGATAGAATGAACACTGAAGCTTTCTTT. It is translated as CASRADRMNTEAFF.

About this clonotype itself: One end of the junction varies from germline; a read error may be responsible. The CDR3 coding sequence is TGTGCCAGCAGCCTAACACAGGGAAAAGTGTTTTTT. Protein: CASSLTQGKVFF. The genes are TRBV12-3 or TRBV12-4 and TRBJ1-4; a weak D match, TRBD1 (6 bases). There are 12 residues in the CDR3.

The rearrangement joins TRBV10-2 to TRBJ1-4; no firm D call. The CDR3 length is 16 residues. V was cut by 0 bases and J by 0 bases, with 8 bases left in between. Germline-derived CDR1 and CDR2 are WSHSY and SAAADI. The CDR3 loop is CASSESPIATNEKLFF. CDR3 coding DNA: TGCGCCAGCAGTGAGTCCCCGATCGCAACTAATGAAAAACTGTTTTTT.

This clonotype has ten or more counts. The gene calls are TRBV28 and TRBJ2-1; D is uncertain. Deletions cut 5 bases from V and 8 bases from J, with 7 bases between. This CDR3 has 11 residues. Per germline, CDR1 MDHEN and CDR2 SYDVKM. CDR3 region: CASSPQDEQFF. CDR3 DNA sequence: TGTGCCAGCAGTCCCCAGGATGAGCAGTTCTTC.

The rearrangement uses TRBV12-5 and TRBJ2-4; D tentatively fits TRBD1 or TRBD2 (5 bases each). Trimming left V 6 bases short and J 4 bases short, with 10 bases between. The CDR3 consists of 13 residues. Per germline, CDR1 LGHNT and CDR2 FRNRAP. CDR3 amino acids: CASGSGRKNIQYF. The CDR3 coding sequence is TGTGCTAGTGGGTCGGGACGGAAAAACATTCAGTACTTC.

On this clonotype: At one end, the junction sequence differs from germline, possibly due to a read error. The chain employs TRBV10-2 and TRBJ2-6, with 14 bases lining up with TRBD2. Germline CDR1 reads WSHSY; CDR2 reads SAAADI. The CDR3 has 19 amino acids. For the CDR3, the DNA is TGCGCCAGCATCGGACTAGCGGGAGGTTCCTACTCTAGGGCCAACGTCCTGACTTTC. Its protein product is CASIGLAGGSYSRANVLTF.

A note on this clonotype: A much larger clone lies a single base off, so this may be a read error. This chain links TRBV24-1 with TRBJ2-3; D is undetermined. Germline V gene lookup returns CDR1 KGHDR and CDR2 SFDVKD. V gave up 0 bases and J gave up 2 bases, with 5 bases separating them. CDR3 length: 14 amino acids. This chain's CDR3 is CATSDLVNTDTQYF. CDR3 nucleotides: TGTGCCACCAGTGATTTGGTCAACACAGATACGCAGTATTTT.

V is TRBV20-1 and J is TRBJ1-2, with D maybe TRBD1 (5 bases). Deletions cut 3 bases from V and 3 bases from J, with 14 bases between. In germline, CDR1 is DFQATT, CDR2 SNEGSKA (reference sequence). The CDR3 is made up of 14 amino acids. CDR3 protein: CSARSRAGDYGYTF. The CDR3 bases are TGCAGTGCTAGGTCCAGGGCCGGGGACTATGGCTACACCTTC.

The CDR3 region has the DNA TGTGCCGGCCATAACGTTGAGCAAAACATTCAGTACTTC. Protein product: CAGHNVEQNIQYF. J is TRBJ2-4 and V is TRBV27; D remains unclear. This CDR3 region has 13 residues. The germline V gene encodes CDR1 MNHEY and CDR2 SMNVEV (reference sequence). The V end lost 11 bases, the J end lost 5 bases, and 16 bases lay between the germline ends.

The chain carries TRBV19 and TRBJ2-1; D is ambiguous. The CDR3 has 13 residues. Germline CDR1 reads LNHDA; CDR2 reads SQIVND (reference sequence). V was shortened by 8 bases and J by 5 bases, with 13 bases between the two germline ends. This chain's CDR3 is CASRKTRHNEQFF. In DNA, the CDR3 is TGTGCCAGTCGGAAGACGCGGCACAATGAGCAGTTCTTC. Drawing the rest from reference TRBV19 and TRBJ2-1, the complete variable domain is DGGITQSPKYLFRKEGQNVTLSCEQNLNHDAMYWYRQDPGQGLRLIYYSQIVNDFQKGDIAEGYSVSREKKESFPLTVTSAQKNPTAFYLCASRKTRHNEQFFGPGTRLTVL.

This clonotype has more than one count but fewer than ten. V usage is TRBV20-1 and J usage is TRBJ2-1, with TRBD2 matching over 8 bases. Germline CDR1 is DFQATT and CDR2 is SNEGSKA (reference sequence). The CDR3 extends over 14 amino acids. The V gene end was trimmed by 5 bases and the J gene end by 3 bases; junction bases not matched to a gene: 6. The CDR3 nucleotides read TGCAGTGCTTACCAGCGGGAGTTCTACAATGAGCAGTTCTTC. Amino acids: CSAYQREFYNEQFF.

V and J are TRBV7-9 and TRBJ1-6, with 8 bases fitting TRBD1. The CDR3 sequence is 14 residues long. Germline loops: CDR1 SEHNR, CDR2 FQNEAQ (reference sequence). Written as DNA, the CDR3 is TGTGCTCCCTTACCTGACAGGGGTAATTCACCCCTCCACTTT. It encodes CAPLPDRGNSPLHF.

Written as DNA, the CDR3 is TGCAGCGGGGCGAGGAGCAATCAGCCCCAGCATTTT. Its translation: CSGARSNQPQHF. V is TRBV20-1 and J is TRBJ1-5; D perhaps matches TRBD1 (5 bases). CDR1 and CDR2 from the germline V gene are DFQATT and SNEGSKA (reference sequence). CDR3 length: 12 residues.

This clonotype was seen a handful of times. This chain uses TRBV6-1 with TRBJ2-7, with D hard to call. This CDR3 contains 11 residues. V lost 3 bases to trimming and J lost 9 bases, with 9 bases between them. From germline, CDR1 is MNHNS and CDR2 SASEGT. CDR3 sequence reads: CASSDDRWQYF. Here the CDR3 DNA reads TGTGCCAGCAGTGATGATCGGTGGCAGTACTTC.

At least ten counts were recorded for this clonotype. The chain uses TRBV30 and TRBJ1-1, with D uncertain. The CDR3 consists of 14 residues. Deletions cut 0 bases from V and 1 base from J, with 9 bases between. In germline, CDR1 is GTSNPN, CDR2 SVGIG (reference sequence). CDR3 protein: CAWSVGGQNTEAFF. The DNA of the CDR3 is TGTGCCTGGAGTGTGGGTGGGCAGAACACTGAAGCTTTCTTT. Together with reference TRBV30 and TRBJ1-1, the CDR3 gives the full variable domain: SQTIHQWPATLVQPVGSPLSLECTVEGTSNPNLYWYRQAAGRGLQLLFYSVGIGQISSEVPQNLSASRPQDRQFILSSKKLLLSDSGFYLCAWSVGGQNTEAFFGQGTRLTVV.

The V and J genes are TRBV6-6 and TRBJ1-6; 7 nucleotides match TRBD1. The CDR3 covers 17 residues. The trim removed 1 base at V and 1 base at J, leaving 4 bases unmatched. Germline CDR1 reads MNHNY; CDR2 reads SVGAGI (reference sequence). The CDR3 DNA sequence: TGTGCCAGCAGTTACTTGGCAGGGGGTTCCTATAATTCACCCCTCCACTTT. Translation: CASSYLAGGSYNSPLHF.

The genes are TRBV4-1 and TRBJ1-3; D is unclear. CDR1 and CDR2 (germline): MGHRA, YSYEKL. Trimming took off 1 base at V and 8 bases at J, with 3 bases between the two ends. The CDR3 covers 11 residues. CDR3 residues: CASSQGDTIYF. The CDR3 region has the DNA TGCGCCAGCAGCCAAGGGGACACCATATATTTT.

The chain combines TRBV7-2 with TRBJ2-7; weak D call: TRBD2 (6 bases). The CDR3 extends over 17 amino acids. Germline CDR1 reads SGHTA; CDR2 reads FQGNSA. Trimming cost V 5 bases and J 0 bases, with 20 bases left between them. The CDR3 DNA is TGTGCCAGCAGCCGGGCGTGGGACTCCTCCTCCTCCTACGAGCAGTACTTC. The encoded protein is CASSRAWDSSSSYEQYF. The variable domain in full, completed from reference TRBV7-2 and TRBJ2-7, reads GAGVSQSPSNKVTEKGKDVELRCDPISGHTALYWYRQSLGQGLEFLIYFQGNSAPDKSGLPSDRFSAERTGGSVSTLTIQRTQQEDSAVYLCASSRAWDSSSSYEQYFGPGTRLTVT.

The chain joins TRBV11-3 to TRBJ2-3, with 11 bases that match TRBD2. CDR3 size: 15 residues. Trimming took 5 bases from V and 4 from J; bases not matched to a gene: 5. The germline V gene encodes CDR1 SGHNT and CDR2 YENEEA. CDR3 region: CASSQLAGDADTQYF. CDR3 sequence (DNA): TGTGCCAGCAGCCAACTAGCGGGAGACGCAGATACGCAGTATTTT.